Reported below is one T cell receptor (beta chain). Its antigen is undetermined. This entry is derived from a study of blood T cells in healthy people across ages. Each sample provided at least 5 micrograms of extracted total RNA. The authors ran a second PCR of about 6 to 11 cycles using a sample-barcoded 5' primer and a J-beta primer mix. Sequencing of every sample gave 2.5 million or more CDR3-containing paired-end reads. TCRdb analysed the 5' RACE reads with MiXCR anew, one entry per CDR3 protein. This table holds around 1,100,000 distinct CDR3 sequences, about two fifths found once. CDR3 length equals 14 residues. Per the germline V gene, CDR1 is SEHNR and CDR2 is FQNEAQ (reference sequence). Whole-study results and caveats: Since the PBMCs were unsorted, naive and antigen-experienced cells could not be conclusively compared.

The TCR originated in a man aged 18 to 29 in good health. The sequenced material came from blood. The J gene is TRBJ2-1, the V gene TRBV7-9, with D possibly matching TRBD1 (5 bases). Matching the DNA end better, TRBJ2-7 makes the J call doubtful. CDR3 coding DNA: TGTGCCAGCAGCTTACCCAGGGTAAACAATGAGCAGTACTTC. Protein product: CASSLPRVNNEQYF.